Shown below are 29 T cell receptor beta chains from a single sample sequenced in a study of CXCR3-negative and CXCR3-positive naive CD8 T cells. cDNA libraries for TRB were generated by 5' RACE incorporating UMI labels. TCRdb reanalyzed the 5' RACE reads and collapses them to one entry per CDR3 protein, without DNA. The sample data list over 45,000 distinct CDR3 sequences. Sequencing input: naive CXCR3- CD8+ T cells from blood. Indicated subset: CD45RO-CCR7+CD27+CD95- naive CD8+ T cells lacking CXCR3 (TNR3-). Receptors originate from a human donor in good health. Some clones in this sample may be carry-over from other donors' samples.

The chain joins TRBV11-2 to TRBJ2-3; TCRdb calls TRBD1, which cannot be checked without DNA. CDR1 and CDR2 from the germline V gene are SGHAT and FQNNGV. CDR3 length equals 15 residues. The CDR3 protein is CASSVFGGASDTQYF.

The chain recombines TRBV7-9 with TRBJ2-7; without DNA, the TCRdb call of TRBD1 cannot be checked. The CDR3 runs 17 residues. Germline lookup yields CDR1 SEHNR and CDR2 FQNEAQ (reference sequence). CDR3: CASSPGWDREGFYEQYF.

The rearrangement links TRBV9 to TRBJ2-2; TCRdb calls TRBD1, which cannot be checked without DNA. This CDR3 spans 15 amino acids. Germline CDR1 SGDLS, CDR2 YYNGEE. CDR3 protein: CTSSVGDRAGGELFF.

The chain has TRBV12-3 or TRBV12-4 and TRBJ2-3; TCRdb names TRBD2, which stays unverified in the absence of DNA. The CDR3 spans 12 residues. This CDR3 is CASSQLAVTQYF.

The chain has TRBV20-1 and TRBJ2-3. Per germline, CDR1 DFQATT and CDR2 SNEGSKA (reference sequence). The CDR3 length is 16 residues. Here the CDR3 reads CSARASFLRGADTQYF.

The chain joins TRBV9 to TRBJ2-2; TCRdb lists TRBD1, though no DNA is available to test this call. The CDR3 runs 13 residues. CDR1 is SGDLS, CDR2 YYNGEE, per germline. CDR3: CASTPDNTGELFF.

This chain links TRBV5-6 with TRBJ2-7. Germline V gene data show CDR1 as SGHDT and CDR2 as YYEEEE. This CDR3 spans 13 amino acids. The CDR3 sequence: CASSASSSYEQYF.

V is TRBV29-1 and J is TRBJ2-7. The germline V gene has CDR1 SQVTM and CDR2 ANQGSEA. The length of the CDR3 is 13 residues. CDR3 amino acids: CSVKTGDSYEQYF.

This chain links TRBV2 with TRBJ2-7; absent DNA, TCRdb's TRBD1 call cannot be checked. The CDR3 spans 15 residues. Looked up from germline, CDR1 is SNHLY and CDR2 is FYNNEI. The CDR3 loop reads CASSEGAGVVYEQYF.

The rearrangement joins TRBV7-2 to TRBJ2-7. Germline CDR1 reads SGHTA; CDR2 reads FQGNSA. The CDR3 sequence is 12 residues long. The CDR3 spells CASSSGRYEQYF.

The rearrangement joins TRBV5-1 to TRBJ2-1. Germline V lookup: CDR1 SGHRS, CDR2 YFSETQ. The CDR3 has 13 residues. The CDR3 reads CASSLVGFNEQFF. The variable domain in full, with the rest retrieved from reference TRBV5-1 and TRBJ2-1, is KAGVTQTPRYLIKTRGQQVTLSCSPISGHRSVSWYQQTPGQGLQFLFEYFSETQRNKGNFPGRFSGRQFSNSRSEMNVSTLELGDSALYLCASSLVGFNEQFFGPGTRLTVL.

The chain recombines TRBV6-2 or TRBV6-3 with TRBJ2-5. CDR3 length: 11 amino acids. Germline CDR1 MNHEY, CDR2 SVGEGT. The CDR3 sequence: CASSPRETQYF.

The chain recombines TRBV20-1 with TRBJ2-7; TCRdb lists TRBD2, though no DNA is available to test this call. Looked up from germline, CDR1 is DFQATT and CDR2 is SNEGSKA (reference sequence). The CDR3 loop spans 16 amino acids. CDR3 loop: CSVGLRTSGETYEQYF.

This CDR3 reads CASSLIRRQGFAGELFF. The rearrangement uses TRBV28 and TRBJ2-2; with no DNA, the TCRdb D assignment of TRBD1 cannot be verified. This CDR3 has 17 amino acids. The germline CDR1 and CDR2 sequences are MDHEN and SYDVKM. The full variable domain, completed using reference TRBV28 and TRBJ2-2, is DVKVTQSSRYLVKRTGEKVFLECVQDMDHENMFWYRQDPGLGLRLIYFSYDVKMKEKGDIPEGYSVSREKKERFSLILESASTNQTSMYLCASSLIRRQGFAGELFFGEGSRLTVL.

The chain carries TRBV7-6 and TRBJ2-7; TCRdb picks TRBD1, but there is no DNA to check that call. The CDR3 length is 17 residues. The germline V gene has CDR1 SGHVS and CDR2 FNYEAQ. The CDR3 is CASSLLSPGGFPYEQYF.

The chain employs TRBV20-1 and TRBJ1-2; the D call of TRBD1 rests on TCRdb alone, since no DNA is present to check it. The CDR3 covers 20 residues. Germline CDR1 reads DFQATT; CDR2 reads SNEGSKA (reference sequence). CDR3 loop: CSATGAEQTTTPRGLGGYTF.

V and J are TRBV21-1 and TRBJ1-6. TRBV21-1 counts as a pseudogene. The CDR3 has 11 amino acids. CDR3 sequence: CASRINSPLHF.

The CDR3 protein is CSAPGGTEAFF. This rearrangement joins TRBV29-1 to TRBJ1-1; TCRdb's D gene call, TRBD1, goes unchecked for lack of DNA. Germline-derived CDR1 and CDR2 are SQVTM and ANQGSEA. The CDR3 runs 11 residues. The full variable domain, completed using reference TRBV29-1 and TRBJ1-1, is SAVISQKPSRDICQRGTSLTIQCQVDSQVTMMFWYRQQPGQSLTLIATANQGSEATYESGFVIDKFPISRPNLTFSTLTVSNMSPEDSSIYLCSAPGGTEAFFGQGTRLTVV.

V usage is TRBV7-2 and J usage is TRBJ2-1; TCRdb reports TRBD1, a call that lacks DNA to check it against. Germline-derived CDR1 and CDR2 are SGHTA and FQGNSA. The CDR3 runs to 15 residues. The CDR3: CASSLPGGRGNEQFF.

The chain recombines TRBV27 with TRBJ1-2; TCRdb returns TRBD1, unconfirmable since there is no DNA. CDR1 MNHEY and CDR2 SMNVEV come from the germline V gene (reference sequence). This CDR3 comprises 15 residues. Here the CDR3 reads CASSSGTGVSDGYTF.

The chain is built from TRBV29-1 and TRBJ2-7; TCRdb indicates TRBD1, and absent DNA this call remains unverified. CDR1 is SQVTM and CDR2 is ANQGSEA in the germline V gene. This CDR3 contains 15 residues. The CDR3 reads CSVEIRDTPSYEQYF.

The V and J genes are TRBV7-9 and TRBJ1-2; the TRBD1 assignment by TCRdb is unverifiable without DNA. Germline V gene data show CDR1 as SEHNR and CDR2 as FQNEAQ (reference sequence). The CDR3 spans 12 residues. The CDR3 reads CASRTGLDGYTF.

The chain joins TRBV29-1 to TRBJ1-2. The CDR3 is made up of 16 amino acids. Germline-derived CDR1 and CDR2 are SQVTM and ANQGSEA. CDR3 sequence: CSVELADLILNYGYTF.

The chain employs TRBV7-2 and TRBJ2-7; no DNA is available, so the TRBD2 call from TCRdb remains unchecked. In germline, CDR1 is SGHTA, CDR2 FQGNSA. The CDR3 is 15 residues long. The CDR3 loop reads CASSFFGGGAYEQYF.

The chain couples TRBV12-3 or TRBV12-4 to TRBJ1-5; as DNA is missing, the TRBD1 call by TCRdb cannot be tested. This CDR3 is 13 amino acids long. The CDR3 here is CASSSTGGQPQHF.

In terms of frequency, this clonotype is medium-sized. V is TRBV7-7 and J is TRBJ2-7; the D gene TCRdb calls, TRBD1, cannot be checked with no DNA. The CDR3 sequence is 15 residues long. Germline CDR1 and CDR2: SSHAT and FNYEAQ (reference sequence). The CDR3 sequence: CASSPGGAPSYEQYF. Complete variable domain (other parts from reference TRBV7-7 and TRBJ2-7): GAGVSQSPRYKVTKRGQDVTLRCDPISSHATLYWYQQALGQGPEFLTYFNYEAQPDKSGLPSDRFSAERPEGSISTLTIQRTEQRDSAMYRCASSPGGAPSYEQYFGPGTRLTVT.

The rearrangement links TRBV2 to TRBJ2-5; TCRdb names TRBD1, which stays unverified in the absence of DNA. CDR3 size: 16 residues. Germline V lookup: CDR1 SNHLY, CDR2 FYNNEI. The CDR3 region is CASSEGEQGHQETQYF.

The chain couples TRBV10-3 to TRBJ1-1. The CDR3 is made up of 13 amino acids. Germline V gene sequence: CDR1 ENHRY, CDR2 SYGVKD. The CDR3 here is CAISESGPLEAFF.

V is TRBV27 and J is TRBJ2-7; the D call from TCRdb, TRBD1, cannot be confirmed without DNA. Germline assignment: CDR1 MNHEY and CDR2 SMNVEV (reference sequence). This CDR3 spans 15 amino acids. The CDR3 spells CASSLRDRVNYEQYF.